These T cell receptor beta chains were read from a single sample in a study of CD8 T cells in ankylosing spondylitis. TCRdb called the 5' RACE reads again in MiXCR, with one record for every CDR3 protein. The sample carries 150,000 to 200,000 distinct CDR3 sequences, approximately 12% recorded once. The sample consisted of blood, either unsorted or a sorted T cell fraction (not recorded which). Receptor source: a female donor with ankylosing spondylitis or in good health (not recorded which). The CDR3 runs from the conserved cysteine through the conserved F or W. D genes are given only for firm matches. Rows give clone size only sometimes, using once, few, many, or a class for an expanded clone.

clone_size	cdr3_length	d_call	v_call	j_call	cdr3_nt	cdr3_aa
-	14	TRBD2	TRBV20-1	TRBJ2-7	TGCAGTGCTACCGGGACTAGAGAGCCCTACGAGCAGTACTTC	CSATGTREPYEQYF
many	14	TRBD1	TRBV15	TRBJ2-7	TGTGCCACCAGCACCCAGGGGGCGGGATACGAGCAGTACTTC	CATSTQGAGYEQYF
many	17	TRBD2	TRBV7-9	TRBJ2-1	TGTGCCAGCAGCTTACTAGCGGGGGGAAGCTCCTACAATGAGCAGTTCTTC	CASSLLAGGSSYNEQFF
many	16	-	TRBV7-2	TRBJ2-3	TGTGCCAGCAGCTCTTTGACGGGGACTAGCACAGATACGCAGTATTTT	CASSSLTGTSTDTQYF
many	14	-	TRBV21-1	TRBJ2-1	TGTGCCAGCCAAGGGGCGGGATCCTACAATGAGCAGTTCTTC	CASQGAGSYNEQFF
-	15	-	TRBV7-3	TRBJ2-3	TGTGCCAGCAGCTTAGTCGGGACGACCGGCGATACGCAGTATTTT	CASSLVGTTGDTQYF
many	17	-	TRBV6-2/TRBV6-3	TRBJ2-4	TGTGCCAGCAGTTACTCGGGGGCTAGCCTTCGGGGAAACATTCAGTACTTC	CASSYSGASLRGNIQYF
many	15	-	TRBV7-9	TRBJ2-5	TGTGCCAGCAGCTCTCCAACAATTGTCCAAGAGACCCAGTACTTC	CASSSPTIVQETQYF
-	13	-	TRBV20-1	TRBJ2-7	TGCAGTGCTCTCACGGGGAGAGTCGACGAGCAGTACTTC	CSALTGRVDEQYF
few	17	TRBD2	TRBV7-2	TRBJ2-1	TGTGCCAGCAGCCCGCGACTAGCGGGAGGCATCCCCAATGAGCAGTTCTTC	CASSPRLAGGIPNEQFF
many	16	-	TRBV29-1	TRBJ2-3	TGCAGCGTTGAAGGACGCGAGGGAGTACCAACAGATACGCAGTATTTT	CSVEGREGVPTDTQYF
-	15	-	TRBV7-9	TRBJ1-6	TGTGCCAGCAGCTACAGAGACACAAATAATTCACCCCTCCACTTT	CASSYRDTNNSPLHF
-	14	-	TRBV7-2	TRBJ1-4	TGTGCCAGCAGGCTAACAACGACGGGTGAAAAACTGTTTTTT	CASRLTTTGEKLFF
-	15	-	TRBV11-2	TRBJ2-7	TGTGCCAGCAGCCCCTCCGGGACCTTGATCGGGGAGCAGTACTTC	CASSPSGTLIGEQYF
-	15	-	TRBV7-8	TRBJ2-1	TGTGCCAGCACCCCCCAGAGTACCATTTACAATGAGCAGTTCTTC	CASTPQSTIYNEQFF
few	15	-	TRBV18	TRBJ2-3	TGTGCCAGCTCACCACCGAATAGCGAGACAGATACGCAGTATTTT	CASSPPNSETDTQYF
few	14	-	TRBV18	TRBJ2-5	TGTGCCAGCTCACCCCAGACAGGTGAAGAGACCCAGTACTTC	CASSPQTGEETQYF
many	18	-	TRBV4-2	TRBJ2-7	TGTGCCAGCAGCCAAGAAAGAGCCGGCGGGACTGGATCCTACGAGCAGTACTTC	CASSQERAGGTGSYEQYF
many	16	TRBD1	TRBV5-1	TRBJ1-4	TGCGCCAGCAGACCCGGGACAGCTTCGGTCGGTGAAAAACTGTTTTTT	CASRPGTASVGEKLFF
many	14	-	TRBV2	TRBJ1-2	TGTGCCAGCAGCGTACCGGGACGGGGGTATGGCTACACCTTC	CASSVPGRGYGYTF
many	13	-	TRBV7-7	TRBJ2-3	TGTGCCAGCAGCTTAGGGGGGCAAGATACGCAGTATTTT	CASSLGGQDTQYF
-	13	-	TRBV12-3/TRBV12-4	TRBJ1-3	TGTGCCAGCAGTCCTTCGATCGGAAACACCATATATTTT	CASSPSIGNTIYF
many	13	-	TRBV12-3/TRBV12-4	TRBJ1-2	TGTGCCAGCAGTGGGTCGGGATTCTATGGCTACACCTTC	CASSGSGFYGYTF
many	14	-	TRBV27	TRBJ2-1	TGTGCCAGCAGTTGGAATAGCGTGTACAATGAGCAGTTCTTC	CASSWNSVYNEQFF
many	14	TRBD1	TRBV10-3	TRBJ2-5	TGTGCCATCAGTGTAACAGGGGGAAGAGAGACCCAGTACTTC	CAISVTGGRETQYF
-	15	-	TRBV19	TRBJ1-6	TGTGCCAGTAGTATAGGGAAACCGACTAATTCACCCCTCCACTTT	CASSIGKPTNSPLHF
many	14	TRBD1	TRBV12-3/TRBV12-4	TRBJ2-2	TGTGCCAGCGAGACGGGACAGGGCACCGGGGAGCTGTTTTTT	CASETGQGTGELFF
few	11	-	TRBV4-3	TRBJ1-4	TGCGCCAGCAGCCAAGATAGGGAGGTGTTTTTT	CASSQDREVFF
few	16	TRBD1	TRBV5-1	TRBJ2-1	TGCGCCAGCAGCTTGCGACCGGGACAGGATACGAATGAGCAGTTCTTC	CASSLRPGQDTNEQFF
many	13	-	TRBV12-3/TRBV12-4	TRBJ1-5	TGTGCCAGCAGTTTGGAGAGGGTTCAGCCCCAGCATTTT	CASSLERVQPQHF
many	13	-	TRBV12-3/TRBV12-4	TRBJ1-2	TGTGCCAGCAGACTACAGGACTACTATGGCTACACCTTC	CASRLQDYYGYTF
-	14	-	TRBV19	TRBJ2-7	TGTGCCAGTAGTATGGGCCGGGAGAGGGACGAGCAGTACTTC	CASSMGRERDEQYF
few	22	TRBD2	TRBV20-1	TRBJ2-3	TGCAGTGCTAGAGATCCGAGAGCTCCGGGACTAGCGGGAGTGGGGCCCACAGATACGCAGTATTTT	CSARDPRAPGLAGVGPTDTQYF
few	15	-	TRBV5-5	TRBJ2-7	TGTGCCGGCAGCAGCCGGGACTTGGGGTCCTACGAGCAGTACTTC	CAGSSRDLGSYEQYF
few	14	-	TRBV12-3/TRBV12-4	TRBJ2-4	TGTGCCAGCAGCTTCGGGACAAGAGGCCACATTCAGTACTTC	CASSFGTRGHIQYF
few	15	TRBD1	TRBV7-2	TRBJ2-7	TGTGCCAGCAAGAGGGACAGGGCGACGTACTACGAGCAGTACTTC	CASKRDRATYYEQYF
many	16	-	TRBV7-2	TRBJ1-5	TGTGCCAGCAGCTTAGCGCCCCCAGGGGCTGGTCAGCCCCAGCATTTT	CASSLAPPGAGQPQHF
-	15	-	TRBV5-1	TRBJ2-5	TGCGCCAGCAGCTTGGTGGCAGGAAGGCAAGAGACCCAGTACTTC	CASSLVAGRQETQYF
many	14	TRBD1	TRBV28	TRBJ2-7	TGTGCCACCCTTCCAACAGGGGCGATCTACGAGCAGTACTTC	CATLPTGAIYEQYF
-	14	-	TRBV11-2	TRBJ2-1	TGTGCCAGCAGTATTAGGTTCCCTGCGGATGAGCAGTTCTTC	CASSIRFPADEQFF
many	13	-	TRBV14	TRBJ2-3	TGTGCCAGCAGCCGATTTATAGCAGATACGCAGTATTTT	CASSRFIADTQYF
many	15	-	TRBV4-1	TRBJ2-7	TGCGCCAGCAGCCAAGATGGAGGAATCCTCTACGAGCAGTACTTC	CASSQDGGILYEQYF